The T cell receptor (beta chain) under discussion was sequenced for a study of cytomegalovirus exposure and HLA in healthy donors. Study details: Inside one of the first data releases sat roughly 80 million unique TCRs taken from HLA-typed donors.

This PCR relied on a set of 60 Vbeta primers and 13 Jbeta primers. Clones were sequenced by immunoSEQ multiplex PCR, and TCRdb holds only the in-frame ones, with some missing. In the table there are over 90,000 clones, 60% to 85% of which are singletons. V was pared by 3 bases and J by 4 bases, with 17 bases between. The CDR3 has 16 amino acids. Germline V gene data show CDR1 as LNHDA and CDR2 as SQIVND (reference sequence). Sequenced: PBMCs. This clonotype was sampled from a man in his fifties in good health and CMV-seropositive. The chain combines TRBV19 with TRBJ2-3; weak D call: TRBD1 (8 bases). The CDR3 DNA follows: TGTGCCAGTAGTATCCAGAGCGGGACAGGAGCAGATACGCAGTATTTT. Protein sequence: CASSIQSGTGADTQYF.